This TCR beta chain was recovered during a study of T cell responses to AZD1222 COVID-19 vaccine. Study results and limitations: Within unmutated variant regions lay the reported targets of nearly half of spike-specific TCRs.

The protocol was immunoSEQ multiplex PCR, while the TCRdb copy is restricted to in-frame clones and leaves out a portion. The data hold approximately 100,000 clones, with more than 70% observed a single time. As regards this clone: No antigen is known for it.

The V and J ends lost 7 bases and 5 bases, in that order; junction bases with no gene match: 6. CDR3 length equals 14 residues. In germline, CDR1 is LNHDA, CDR2 SQIVND (reference sequence). The specimen was peripheral blood, collected on day 0 of AZD1222 vaccination. The sequence was obtained from an adult in good health. The V and J genes are TRBV19 and TRBJ2-2; TRBD1 aligns across 8 bases. CDR3 residues: CASNLRGPTGELFF. The CDR3 coding sequence is TGTGCCAGTAACCTCAGGGGGCCGACCGGGGAGCTGTTTTTT.